The T cell receptor beta chain under discussion was sequenced for a study of human T cells and chemical hapten exposure. Study context: 2% DPC was applied to around 2 cm by around 2 cm of upper inner arm skin for sensitization.

TCRdb passed the RACE reads through MiXCR, listing each CDR3 protein once. Among some 70,000 distinct CDR3 sequences, about a tenth were seen once, and the ten largest hold 4.5% to 6.5%. A few counts support this clonotype. Germline CDR1 is MRHNA and CDR2 is SNTAGT. With 10 bases removed from V and 7 bases from J, the gap between germline ends came to 11 bases. The CDR3 spans 11 residues. As to time point: pre-sensitization, week 0. The treatment denotes: therapeutic diphenylcyclopropenone sensitization with weekly scalp DPC. Prior to each patch test being applied, blood was drawn. The genes are TRBV6-4 and TRBJ1-5; D is unclear. The TCR sequence derives from a woman aged 50 to 60 with alopecia areata. Some clones in this sample may be carry-over from other donors' samples. This specimen was whole blood, taken in connection with sensitization to the hapten diphenylcyclopropenone (DPC). CDR3 sequence (DNA): TGTGCCACGGTTTCGAGGCAGCCCCAGCATTTT. Its protein product is CATVSRQPQHF.